These 17 T cell receptor beta chains came from one sample sequenced in a study of T cells after yellow fever vaccination. Each CDR3 protein is one row after TCRdb ran MiXCR on the 5' RACE reads. The table has 600,000 to 750,000 distinct CDR3 sequences, approximately 13% seen once. The specimen comprised PBMCs, sampled on the day of the yellow fever booster vaccination. Receptors were obtained from a man aged 30 to 45 who received the YFV17D yellow fever vaccine.

This clonotype has just a few counts. The J gene is TRBJ2-2, the V gene TRBV28; D not resolved. Trimming removed 3 bases from V and 8 bases from J, with 13 bases in between. CDR3 length: 14 residues. Germline-derived CDR1 and CDR2 are MDHEN and SYDVKM. The DNA of the CDR3 is TGTGCCAGCAGTTTCCCGCAGTCTCCTGGGGAGCTGTTTTTT. Protein product: CASSFPQSPGELFF.

This clonotype occurred many times. This rearrangement joins TRBV27 to TRBJ2-2; D is unresolved. From germline, CDR1 is MNHEY and CDR2 SMNVEV (reference sequence). V dropped 5 bases and J dropped 0 bases, with 13 bases sitting between them. The CDR3 has 16 residues. For the CDR3, the DNA is TGTGCCAGCAGTCCTCGCTTGTTCGCGAACACCGGGGAGCTGTTTTTT. Its protein is CASSPRLFANTGELFF.

Regarding this clonotype: A junction end diverges from the germline sequence, so it may reflect a read error. The V and J genes are TRBV12-3 or TRBV12-4 and TRBJ2-1; 8 bases match TRBD2. CDR3 size: 11 residues. CDR3 in DNA: TGTGCCAGCGGGCCGACTAGCGTGAAGAACTTC. Translated, it gives CASGPTSVKNF.

This clonotype has at least ten counts. CDR3 bases: TGCAGCGTTGGGTGGGACACTGAAGCTTTCTTT. The encoded protein is CSVGWDTEAFF. The chain carries TRBV29-1 and TRBJ1-1; D is uncertain. V shed 4 bases and J shed 3 bases, with 6 bases lying between them. This CDR3 has 11 amino acids. The germline gives CDR1 SQVTM, CDR2 ANQGSEA.

In this sample, this clonotype turned up a few times. The CDR3 DNA reads as TGTGCCAGCAGCCTACGGGCCCTCCCAATCAATTCACCCCTCCACTTT. Translated: CASSLRALPINSPLHF. This rearrangement joins TRBV3-1 to TRBJ1-6; D uncertain. CDR1 LGHDT and CDR2 YNNKEL come from the germline V gene (reference sequence). Between the trimmed V and J ends, which lost 4 bases and 7 bases, there was a span of 17 bases. The CDR3 has 16 amino acids.

This clonotype was counted between two and nine times. The chain carries TRBV12-3 or TRBV12-4 and TRBJ2-7; possibly TRBD2 for D (6 bases). Trimming removed 6 bases from V and 3 bases from J, with 21 bases in between. The CDR3 has 16 residues. The DNA for the CDR3 is TGTGCCAGCAGCCTACTCACAGGTACGGGAGTCTACGAGCAGTACTTC. Translated, it gives CASSLLTGTGVYEQYF.

This clonotype showed up many times. The CDR3: CASSISGRNTGELFF. Written as DNA, the CDR3 is TGCGCCAGCAGTATCAGCGGGCGGAACACCGGGGAGCTGTTTTTT. V is TRBV5-1 and J is TRBJ2-2; tentatively, D is TRBD2 (6 bases). The germline V and J ends were trimmed by 5 bases and 1 base, with 12 bases remaining between them. CDR1 is SGHRS and CDR2 is YFSETQ in the germline V gene. There are 15 residues in the CDR3.

Ten or more counts support this clonotype. V and J are TRBV20-1 and TRBJ2-1, with 7 bases matching TRBD2. The CDR3 is 15 amino acids. Germline trimming cut 1 base from V and 5 bases from J; bases unmatched to any gene: 8. CDR1 and CDR2 from the germline V gene are DFQATT and SNEGSKA (reference sequence). This CDR3 is CSARALPSGHNEQFF. For the CDR3, the DNA is TGCAGTGCTAGAGCTTTACCTAGCGGCCACAATGAGCAGTTCTTC.

This clonotype was detected a few times. V gene TRBV20-1 combines with J gene TRBJ2-1; 9 nucleotides align to TRBD2. Germline CDR1 DFQATT, CDR2 SNEGSKA (reference sequence). V shed 0 bases, J shed 2 bases, and the junction held 2 bases outside the gene matches. The CDR3 loop spans 15 amino acids. For the CDR3, the DNA is TGCAGTGCTAGAGATGCGGGAGGGCCCTACAATGAGCAGTTCTTC. This codes for CSARDAGGPYNEQFF.

The J gene is TRBJ1-4, the V gene TRBV5-4; D is ambiguous. CDR3 size: 13 residues. CDR1 SGHNT and CDR2 YYREEE come from the germline V gene (reference sequence). V lost 4 bases and J lost 8, with 12 bases in between. The CDR3 bases are TGTGCCAGCAGCCAAGGAACCAAAGAAAAACTGTTTTTT. This translates into CASSQGTKEKLFF.

CDR3 nucleotides: TGCGCCAGCAGCCAGGCTCACCGGGTGGGGGGAAACATTCAGTACTTC. It translates to CASSQAHRVGGNIQYF. This sequence joins TRBV4-3 and TRBJ2-4; maybe TRBD2 (6 bases). Germline lookup yields CDR1 LGHNA and CDR2 YSLEER. This CDR3 is built from 16 residues. V was clipped by 3 bases and J by 6 bases, with 18 bases between them.

The chain employs TRBV9 and TRBJ1-6; no firm D call. Germline CDR1 is SGDLS and CDR2 is YYNGEE. The V end lost 0 bases, the J end lost 0 bases, and 7 bases lay between the germline ends. The CDR3 totals 16 residues. The CDR3 loop reads CASSVASGSYNSPLHF. The CDR3 region has the DNA TGTGCCAGCAGCGTAGCTTCCGGCTCCTATAATTCACCCCTCCACTTT. Complete variable domain (other parts from reference TRBV9 and TRBJ1-6): DSGVTQTPKHLITATGQRVTLRCSPRSGDLSVYWYQQSLDQGLQFLIQYYNGEERAKGNILERFSAQQFPDLHSELNLSSLELGDSALYFCASSVASGSYNSPLHFGNGTRLTVT.

This clonotype has more than one count but fewer than ten. This chain links TRBV6-1 with TRBJ2-1; possible D gene TRBD1, 5 bases. Germline values: CDR1 MNHNS, CDR2 SASEGT. The CDR3 totals 13 residues. V shed 7 bases and J shed 2 bases, with 9 bases lying between them. The DNA of the CDR3 is TGTGCCAGCAAAATAGGGGCCTACAATGAGCAGTTCTTC. This translates into CASKIGAYNEQFF.

In its sample, this clonotype was seen a few times. V is TRBV19 and J is TRBJ2-7; 9 nucleotides agree with TRBD2. The CDR3 has 14 residues. V gave up 5 bases and J gave up 4 bases; unmatched junction bases: 6. From germline, CDR1 is LNHDA and CDR2 SQIVND (reference sequence). DNA of the CDR3: TGTGCCAGTAGTCCTCGGACTAGCGTTTACGAGCAGTACTTC. This sequence encodes CASSPRTSVYEQYF. The entire variable domain, with the rest obtained from reference TRBV19 and TRBJ2-7, is as follows: DGGITQSPKYLFRKEGQNVTLSCEQNLNHDAMYWYRQDPGQGLRLIYYSQIVNDFQKGDIAEGYSVSREKKESFPLTVTSAQKNPTAFYLCASSPRTSVYEQYFGPGTRLTVT.

This clonotype was seen only a few times. V and J are TRBV6-5 and TRBJ2-1, with 7 bases that match TRBD2. CDR1 and CDR2 (germline): MNHEY, SVGAGI. V gave up 2 bases and J gave up 2 bases; unmatched junction bases: 3. The CDR3 extends over 15 amino acids. CDR3 protein: CASSYPAGAYNEQFF. In DNA form, the CDR3 reads TGTGCCAGCAGTTACCCCGCGGGGGCCTACAATGAGCAGTTCTTC.

This clonotype was seen more than once but under ten times. The chain recombines TRBV7-2 with TRBJ2-1; 8 bases are shared with TRBD2. Germline CDR1 SGHTA, CDR2 FQGNSA. CDR3 size: 15 residues. The V gene end was trimmed by 5 bases and the J gene end by 7 bases; junction bases not matched to a gene: 10. The DNA of the CDR3 is TGTGCCAGCAGCCCCCAACCGGGACTAGGAAATGAGCAGTTCTTC. Translated: CASSPQPGLGNEQFF.

This clonotype came up many times. This chain uses TRBV7-2 with TRBJ2-1, with 11 bases fitting TRBD2. Germline CDR1 reads SGHTA; CDR2 reads FQGNSA. CDR3 length equals 16 residues. Unmatched junction bases numbered 4, after V lost 4 bases and J lost 2 bases. The CDR3 loop is CASSSLAGGTYNEQFF. CDR3 nucleotide sequence: TGTGCCAGCAGCTCTCTAGCGGGAGGTACCTACAATGAGCAGTTCTTC.